The 4 T cell receptor beta chains below were found in one sample sequenced in a study of early T cells in non-severe SARS-CoV-2 infection. TCRdb reanalysed the 5' RACE reads using MiXCR and keeps one entry per CDR3 protein. The data contain around 78,000 distinct CDR3 sequences, roughly an eighth of them singletons. The specimen sequenced was whole blood. All receptors derive from an adult who was a healthcare worker with PCR-confirmed SARS-CoV-2 infection or an uninfected control (not recorded which).

In its sample, this clonotype was seen many times. The J gene is TRBJ2-3, the V gene TRBV7-3, with TRBD2 matching 9 bases. The germline CDR1 and CDR2 sequences are SGHTA and FQGTGA. J gave up 1 base and V 5 bases, and 4 bases lay outside the gene matches. The CDR3 spans 15 residues. CDR3 coding DNA: TGTGCCAGCAGCCTGCGGACTAGCGGCACAGATACGCAGTATTTT. Amino acid sequence: CASSLRTSGTDTQYF. The full variable domain, rest sourced from reference TRBV7-3 and TRBJ2-3, is GAGVSQTPSNKVTEKGKYVELRCDPISGHTALYWYRQSLGQGPEFLIYFQGTGAADDSGLPNDRFFAVRPEGSVSTLKIQRTERGDSAVYLCASSLRTSGTDTQYFGPGTRLTVL.

This clonotype showed up many times. V and J are TRBV5-8 and TRBJ2-7; 9 bases fit TRBD1. This CDR3 comprises 17 residues. The germline V gene has CDR1 SGHTS and CDR2 YDEGEE. Losses at the gene ends were 0 bases for V and 0 bases for J; bases not matched to a gene: 7. In DNA form, the CDR3 reads TGTGCCAGCAGCTTGGGTTGGACAGGGGACAACTCCTACGAGCAGTACTTC. Amino acid sequence: CASSLGWTGDNSYEQYF.

This clonotype has more than one count but fewer than ten. The genes are TRBV19 and TRBJ1-5; 8 bases fit TRBD1. V was pared by 3 bases and J by 4 bases, with 5 bases of the junction left unmatched. The CDR3 loop spans 15 amino acids. Germline V gene sequence: CDR1 LNHDA, CDR2 SQIVND (reference sequence). CDR3 region: CASSMDRATNQPQHF. CDR3 DNA: TGTGCCAGTAGTATGGACAGGGCTACGAATCAGCCCCAGCATTTT.

This clonotype was observed a handful of times. The J gene is TRBJ2-7, the V gene TRBV3-1, with D possibly called TRBD1 or TRBD2 (5 bases each). Germline V lookup: CDR1 LGHDT, CDR2 YNNKEL (reference sequence). The CDR3 loop spans 14 amino acids. Trimming took 2 bases from V and 4 from J, leaving 12 bases between them. DNA for the CDR3: TGTGCCAGCAGCCAAACCCCGGGGACGTACGAGCAGTACTTC. Translation gives CASSQTPGTYEQYF.